The rows below give T cell receptor beta chains drawn from one sample of a study of vaccination effects on CD4 cells after COVID-19. Their cognate antigens are unknown. The assay was immunoSEQ multiplex PCR, and TCRdb's table has in-frame clones only and misses some. Among roughly 71,000 clones, about 80% were seen once, and the ten largest hold 0.95%. The input for sequencing was CD4+ T cells from PBMCs cultured with HCoV-OC43 spike peptides, taken after COVID-19 vaccination. Receptor source: a human donor who received a COVID-19 vaccine. CDR3s include the opening cysteine and the closing phenylalanine or tryptophan. A D gene is named only where the DNA matches it firmly. The listing skips clone size in some rows; elsewhere it reads once, few, many or a size class.

v_call	d_call	clone_size	j_call	cdr3_nt	cdr3_aa
TRBV19	.	.	TRBJ1-4	TGTGCCAGTATACCCGGGAAGCGAAGTGAAAAACTGTTTTTT	CASIPGKRSEKLFF
TRBV9	.	.	TRBJ1-1	TGTGCCAGCAGCGTAGTAGTGGGGACCGAAGCTTTCTTT	CASSVVVGTEAFF
TRBV7-2	.	.	TRBJ1-3	TGTGCCAGCAGCCCCGATGGGACGGGTCCTGGAAACACCATATATTTT	CASSPDGTGPGNTIYF
TRBV19	.	.	TRBJ2-1	TGTGCCAGTAGTATCGGGCTAGGAGGTAATGAGCAGTTCTTC	CASSIGLGGNEQFF
TRBV18	.	.	TRBJ1-6	TGTGCCAGCTCGCCGGATGGGGGTAATTCACCCCTCCACTTT	CASSPDGGNSPLHF
TRBV11-3	.	.	TRBJ2-1	TGTGCCAGCAGCTTAGGCCTCTACAATGAGCAGTTCTTC	CASSLGLYNEQFF
TRBV7-3	TRBD1	few	TRBJ1-6	TGTGCCAGCAGCCTCGGACAGGATTCACCCCTCCACTTT	CASSLGQDSPLHF
TRBV5-1	.	.	TRBJ2-6	TGCGCCAGCAGCCTAACGACTGGTTCTGGGGCCAACGTCCTGACTTTC	CASSLTTGSGANVLTF
TRBV5-1	TRBD1	once	TRBJ2-3	TGCGCCAGCTTTCCAGGGGGTTCCACAGATACGCAGTATTTT	CASFPGGSTDTQYF
TRBV7-3	.	.	TRBJ2-1	TGTGCCAGCAGCGTAGTTCAGGGGAATGAGCAGTTCTTC	CASSVVQGNEQFF
TRBV19	.	.	TRBJ2-5	TGTGCCAGTAGATCGCTGGAACAAGAGACCCAGTACTTC	CASRSLEQETQYF
TRBV5-1	.	once	TRBJ2-5	TGCGCCAGCAGCTTGGGAAGGGGGGACCAAGAGACCCAGTACTTC	CASSLGRGDQETQYF
TRBV11-2	.	.	TRBJ1-6	TGTGCCAGCAGCTTAGGGGACGGCCGAGGTACGCCCCTCCACTTT	CASSLGDGRGTPLHF
TRBV28	.	once	TRBJ1-2	TGTGCCAGGGGAAGGGGGTTATATGGCTACACCTTC	CARGRGLYGYTF